A single sample gave rise to the 28 T cell receptor beta chains below, sequenced in a study of CD4 T cells in relation to SARS-CoV-2 and coronaviruses. What these receptors recognize is not known. Assay: immunoSEQ multiplex PCR; the TCRdb copy retains only in-frame clones and omits some. The sample consists of just over 15,000 clones, 76% of them appearing once. CD4+ T cells from unexposed donors were obtained before the COVID-19 pandemic (2011-2018). Isolation of CD4+ T cells took place after about 9 days in culture. Sequenced input: CD4+ T cells from PBMCs, cultured in vitro. The receptor source for this set is a human donor in good health.

The chain has TRBV11-2 and TRBJ2-3; possibly TRBD1 for D (5 bases). Germline-derived CDR1 and CDR2 are SGHAT and FQNNGV. CDR3 length equals 13 residues. V lost 5 bases to trimming and J lost 1 base, with 7 bases between them. The CDR3 loop reads CASSIQGTDTQYF. Written as DNA, the CDR3 is TGTGCCAGCAGCATACAGGGCACAGATACGCAGTATTTT. The complete variable domain, with remaining parts taken from reference TRBV11-2 and TRBJ2-3, reads EAGVAQSPRYKIIEKRQSVAFWCNPISGHATLYWYQQILGQGPKLLIQFQNNGVVDDSQLPKDRFSAERLKGVDSTLKIQPAKLEDSAVYLCASSIQGTDTQYFGPGTRLTVL.

This chain uses TRBV9 with TRBJ2-4; no clear D. The CDR3 loop spans 9 amino acids. Germline V CDR1 and CDR2: SGDLS, YYNGEE. Trimming cost V 3 bases and J 15 bases, with 7 bases left between them. CDR3 residues: CASSALPYF. CDR3 DNA sequence: TGTGCCAGCAGCGCCCTGCCGTACTTC. The variable domain in full, with the rest retrieved from reference TRBV9 and TRBJ2-4, is DSGVTQTPKHLITATGQRVTLRCSPRSGDLSVYWYQQSLDQGLQFLIQYYNGEERAKGNILERFSAQQFPDLHSELNLSSLELGDSALYFCASSALPYFGAGTRLSVL.

This clone was seen a handful of times. The chain employs TRBV30 and TRBJ2-2, with 7 bases matching TRBD2. Germline CDR1 is GTSNPN and CDR2 is SVGIG (reference sequence). Trimming cost V 3 bases and J 7 bases; bases outside gene matches: 8. The CDR3 loop spans 14 amino acids. The CDR3 bases are TGTGCCTGGAGGGGAACTAGCGAAGGCGGGGAGCTGTTTTTT. Translation: CAWRGTSEGGELFF.

This clone was seen more than once but under ten times. This sequence joins TRBV30 and TRBJ2-3; 12 bases are shared with TRBD2. Unmatched junction bases numbered 5, after V lost 1 base and J lost 3 bases. Germline values: CDR1 GTSNPN, CDR2 SVGIG (reference sequence). The CDR3 covers 16 residues. For the CDR3, the DNA is TGTGCCTGGAGTGATGGACTAGCGGGAAATACAGATACGCAGTATTTT. Translating gives CAWSDGLAGNTDTQYF.

V and J are TRBV6-2 or TRBV6-3 and TRBJ1-3; D is perhaps TRBD1 (5 bases). Germline-derived CDR1 and CDR2 are MNHEY and SVGEGT. The CDR3 spans 13 residues. Between the trimmed V and J ends, which lost 4 bases and 3 bases, there was a span of 7 bases. The CDR3: CASSWTIGNTIYF. CDR3 DNA sequence: TGTGCCAGCAGTTGGACAATTGGAAACACCATATATTTT.

The V and J genes are TRBV6-5 and TRBJ1-5; 7 nucleotides line up with TRBD1. The germline CDR1 and CDR2 sequences are MNHEY and SVGAGI. CDR3 length equals 15 residues. The ends lost 6 bases at V and 7 bases at J; junction bases unmatched: 12. The CDR3 coding sequence is TGTGCCAGCAGCCCCCCGGCAGGGGGGGGACAGCCCCAGCATTTT. Translating gives CASSPPAGGGQPQHF.

The genes are TRBV5-1 and TRBJ1-2; possible D gene TRBD1, 5 bases. The CDR3 sequence is 15 residues long. V was clipped by 0 bases and J by 3 bases, with 12 bases between them. CDR1 and CDR2 (germline): SGHRS, YFSETQ. For the CDR3, the DNA is TGCGCCAGCAGCTTGGGAGGGGCGCGGGACTATGGCTACACCTTC. This codes for CASSLGGARDYGYTF.

The chain employs TRBV5-5 and TRBJ2-7, with D tentatively TRBD2 (7 bases). V lost 4 bases, J lost 5 bases, and 16 bases lay in between. CDR3 length: 14 amino acids. Per the germline V gene, CDR1 is SGHKS and CDR2 is YYEKEE (reference sequence). DNA for the CDR3: TGTGCCAGCAGCCTGAGGGGGGAGGGCCACGAGCAGTACTTC. Its translation: CASSLRGEGHEQYF.

The chain has TRBV20-1 and TRBJ2-3; the D gene is possibly TRBD2 (5 bases). V was cut by 7 bases and J by 6 bases, with 11 bases left in between. The CDR3 is 11 amino acids. CDR1 is DFQATT and CDR2 is SNEGSKA in the germline V gene (reference sequence). DNA for the CDR3: TGCAGTGTCCCGGGATTCGATACGCAGTATTTT. As protein: CSVPGFDTQYF.

The chain uses TRBV7-3 and TRBJ2-1; tentatively, D is TRBD1 or TRBD2 (5 bases each). From germline, CDR1 is SGHTA and CDR2 FQGTGA. Deletions cut 5 bases from V and 6 bases from J, with 14 bases between. The CDR3 contains 14 residues. The chain's CDR3 is CASSAKGTRNEQFF. CDR3 nucleotides: TGTGCCAGCAGCGCCAAAGGGACCCGCAATGAGCAGTTCTTC. Looking up the rest from reference TRBV7-3 and TRBJ2-1 gives the full variable domain: GAGVSQTPSNKVTEKGKYVELRCDPISGHTALYWYRQSLGQGPEFLIYFQGTGAADDSGLPNDRFFAVRPEGSVSTLKIQRTERGDSAVYLCASSAKGTRNEQFFGPGTRLTVL.

The chain uses TRBV15 and TRBJ2-7, with TRBD2 matching 13 bases. This CDR3 spans 24 amino acids. Germline-derived CDR1 and CDR2 are LNHNV and YYDKDF (reference sequence). Trimming removed 0 bases from V and 3 bases from J; junction bases left unmatched: 26. The CDR3 bases are TGTGCCACCAGCAGAGATATCCCACAGGGCCCCGGACTAGCGGGAGAAACCTTCAACTACGAGCAGTACTTC. Residues: CATSRDIPQGPGLAGETFNYEQYF.

V gene TRBV14 combines with J gene TRBJ1-2; D is undetermined. Germline CDR1 SGHDN, CDR2 FVKESK. Deletions cut 4 bases from V and 5 bases from J, with 11 bases between. The CDR3 has 13 residues. CDR3 DNA: TGTGCCAGCAGCCGCGCACAGTCTTATGGCTACACCTTC. Amino acid sequence: CASSRAQSYGYTF.

This clone has a single count. This rearrangement joins TRBV4-2 to TRBJ2-1; D possibly corresponds to TRBD2 (6 bases). The V gene lost 5 bases and the J gene lost 15 bases, with 23 bases spanning the gap. The CDR3 spans 14 residues. CDR1 is LGHNA, CDR2 YNFKEQ, per germline. DNA of the CDR3: TGTGCCAGCAGCGACACTCGGAGGGACGGTCGGGGGTTCTTC. As protein: CASSDTRRDGRGFF.

J is TRBJ2-7 and V is TRBV2, with D hard to call. Germline V lookup: CDR1 SNHLY, CDR2 FYNNEI. V lost 6 bases and J lost 4, with 10 bases in between. The CDR3 runs 12 residues. In DNA form, the CDR3 reads TGTGCCAGCAGGGTTAAAGCTTACGAGCAGTACTTC. Translating it yields CASRVKAYEQYF.

This clone occurred a few times. V usage is TRBV24-1 and J usage is TRBJ2-1; D possibly corresponds to TRBD1 (6 bases). CDR1 is KGHDR, CDR2 SFDVKD, per germline. V lost 4 bases, J lost 10 bases, and 10 bases lay in between. This CDR3 contains 12 residues. The CDR3 here is CATSDTGKEQFF. DNA for the CDR3: TGTGCCACCAGTGACACAGGGAAGGAGCAGTTCTTC.

The chain combines TRBV4-2 with TRBJ2-1; TRBD2 matches 7 bases. Germline V lookup: CDR1 LGHNA, CDR2 YNFKEQ. The CDR3 is 16 amino acids. J lost 0 bases, V lost 1 base, and 3 bases had no gene match. CDR3 in DNA: TGTGCCAGCAGCCAAGCTTGGACTAGCTCCTACAATGAGCAGTTCTTC. The encoded protein is CASSQAWTSSYNEQFF.

The chain carries TRBV9 and TRBJ2-3; 14 bases are a match to TRBD2. The germline gives CDR1 SGDLS, CDR2 YYNGEE. Germline trimming cut 2 bases from V and 5 bases from J; bases unmatched to any gene: 4. This CDR3 has 16 amino acids. The CDR3: CASSVGLAGEVDTQYF. Written as DNA, the CDR3 is TGTGCCAGCAGCGTGGGACTAGCGGGAGAGGTAGATACGCAGTATTTT. The whole variable domain, remainder taken from reference TRBV9 and TRBJ2-3, is DSGVTQTPKHLITATGQRVTLRCSPRSGDLSVYWYQQSLDQGLQFLIQYYNGEERAKGNILERFSAQQFPDLHSELNLSSLELGDSALYFCASSVGLAGEVDTQYFGPGTRLTVL.

The genes are TRBV6-1 and TRBJ2-1, with D unresolved. This CDR3 has 14 amino acids. Trimming took 2 bases from V and 6 from J, leaving 11 bases between them. Germline values: CDR1 MNHNS, CDR2 SASEGT. CDR3 coding DNA: TGTGCCAGCAGTGAATGGCGGTCTTCCAATGAGCAGTTCTTC. Residues: CASSEWRSSNEQFF.

The rearrangement uses TRBV27 and TRBJ1-2, with D perhaps matching TRBD1 (6 bases). Trimming removed 8 bases from V and 7 bases from J, with 14 bases in between. This CDR3 contains 12 residues. Per the germline V gene, CDR1 is MNHEY and CDR2 is SMNVEV (reference sequence). The CDR3 region has the DNA TGTGCCAGCGGGTACAGGGCGGGTGGCTACACCTTC. It specifies CASGYRAGGYTF.

The chain recombines TRBV21-1 with TRBJ2-3; the table's TRBD2 call for D was not verified on the DNA. TRBV21-1 is classified as a pseudogene. CDR3 size: 12 residues. CDR3 in DNA: TGTGCCAGCAGCAAAGTAACAGATACGCAGTATTTT. Translation gives CASSKVTDTQYF.

This chain uses TRBV2 with TRBJ2-7; TRBD1 might be the D (5 bases). Trimming took 5 bases from V and 4 from J, leaving 12 bases between them. Germline loops: CDR1 SNHLY, CDR2 FYNNEI. This CDR3 comprises 13 residues. The CDR3 is CASSYDSLYEQYF. In DNA form, the CDR3 reads TGTGCCAGCAGTTACGACAGCCTATACGAGCAGTACTTC.

This sequence joins TRBV29-1 and TRBJ2-1, with 11 nucleotides matching TRBD1. The CDR3 spans 14 residues. Germline V gene lookup returns CDR1 SQVTM and CDR2 ANQGSEA. V shed 6 bases and J 2 bases; nucleotides not matched to a gene: 3. The CDR3 sequence: CSVRGQGAYNEQFF. CDR3 coding DNA: TGCAGCGTCAGGGGACAGGGGGCCTACAATGAGCAGTTCTTC.

This chain connects TRBV5-6 to TRBJ2-7; a possible D gene is TRBD2 (6 bases). The CDR3 runs 14 residues. Trimming removed 4 bases at V and 7 bases at J, with 18 bases between. The germline CDR1 and CDR2 sequences are SGHDT and YYEEEE. The CDR3 sequence: CASSPTPGVSEQYF. The CDR3 nucleotides read TGTGCCAGCAGCCCGACCCCGGGGGTGAGTGAGCAGTACTTC.

The rearrangement joins TRBV15 to TRBJ1-4; 7 positions agree with TRBD1. This CDR3 is 15 amino acids long. CDR1 is LNHNV, CDR2 YYDKDF, per germline (reference sequence). The V segment lost 5 bases and the J segment 8 bases; nucleotides outside the gene matches: 11. The CDR3 DNA follows: TGTGCCACCAGCCAAGGGAGGGGGCGCGAGGAAAAACTGTTTTTT. It is translated as CATSQGRGREEKLFF.

This rearrangement joins TRBV10-3 to TRBJ1-1, with TRBD1 as a possible D gene (6 bases). Germline V gives CDR1 ENHRY, CDR2 SYGVKD. There are 14 residues in the CDR3. The germline V and J ends were trimmed by 10 bases and 4 bases, with 19 bases remaining between them. This CDR3 is CATKMGGAGTEAFF. The CDR3 nucleotides are TGTGCCACCAAGATGGGGGGCGCGGGCACTGAAGCTTTCTTT.

This rearrangement joins TRBV5-6 to TRBJ2-7; weak D call: TRBD1 (5 bases). CDR1 SGHDT and CDR2 YYEEEE come from the germline V gene. The V end lost 0 bases, the J end lost 6 bases, and 7 bases lay between the germline ends. The CDR3 sequence is 12 residues long. The CDR3 DNA sequence: TGTGCCAGCAGCTTGGGTAGGGGCGAGCAGTACTTC. This sequence encodes CASSLGRGEQYF.

This rearrangement joins TRBV5-6 to TRBJ2-3; D is unclear. The CDR3 totals 15 residues. Between the trimmed V and J ends, which lost 0 bases and 0 bases, there was a span of 8 bases. CDR1 and CDR2 from the germline V gene are SGHDT and YYEEEE. CDR3 sequence: CASSLVVGSTDTQYF. The CDR3 DNA sequence: TGTGCCAGCAGCTTGGTAGTGGGTAGCACAGATACGCAGTATTTT.

This clone is deemed medium-sized. This rearrangement joins TRBV7-9 to TRBJ2-1; D tentatively fits TRBD1 or TRBD2 (6 bases each). Trimming took 5 bases from V and 8 from J, leaving 16 bases between them. CDR3 length equals 14 residues. Germline CDR1 is SEHNR and CDR2 is FQNEAQ (reference sequence). As DNA, the CDR3 is TGTGCCAGCAGCCCCGGGGGCGGGACGGATGAGCAGTTCTTC. This gives the protein CASSPGGGTDEQFF.